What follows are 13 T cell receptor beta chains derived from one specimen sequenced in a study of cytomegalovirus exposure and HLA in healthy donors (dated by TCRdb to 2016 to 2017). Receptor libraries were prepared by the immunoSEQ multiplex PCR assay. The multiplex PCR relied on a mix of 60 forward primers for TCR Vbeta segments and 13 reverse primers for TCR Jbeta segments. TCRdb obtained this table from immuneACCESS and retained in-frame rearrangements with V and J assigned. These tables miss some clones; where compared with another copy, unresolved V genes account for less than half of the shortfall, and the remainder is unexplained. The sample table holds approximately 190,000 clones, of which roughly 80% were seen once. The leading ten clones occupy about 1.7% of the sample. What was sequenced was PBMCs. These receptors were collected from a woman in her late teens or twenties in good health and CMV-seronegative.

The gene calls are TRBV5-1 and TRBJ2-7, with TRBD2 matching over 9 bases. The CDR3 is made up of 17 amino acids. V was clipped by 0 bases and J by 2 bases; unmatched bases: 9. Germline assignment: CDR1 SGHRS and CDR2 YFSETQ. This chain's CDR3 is CASSLEAGTSWTYEQYF. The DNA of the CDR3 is TGCGCCAGCAGCTTGGAGGCCGGGACTAGCTGGACCTACGAGCAGTACTTC. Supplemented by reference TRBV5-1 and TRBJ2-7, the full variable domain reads KAGVTQTPRYLIKTRGQQVTLSCSPISGHRSVSWYQQTPGQGLQFLFEYFSETQRNKGNFPGRFSGRQFSNSRSEMNVSTLELGDSALYLCASSLEAGTSWTYEQYFGPGTRLTVT.

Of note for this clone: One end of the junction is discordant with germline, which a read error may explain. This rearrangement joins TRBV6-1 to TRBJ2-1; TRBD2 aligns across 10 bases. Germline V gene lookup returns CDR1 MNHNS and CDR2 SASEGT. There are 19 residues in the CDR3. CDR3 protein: CASSKAGGILTSSYNEQFF. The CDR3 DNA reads TGTGCCAGCAGTAAAGCGGGAGGGATTTTAACAAGCTCCTACAATGAGCAGTTCTTC.

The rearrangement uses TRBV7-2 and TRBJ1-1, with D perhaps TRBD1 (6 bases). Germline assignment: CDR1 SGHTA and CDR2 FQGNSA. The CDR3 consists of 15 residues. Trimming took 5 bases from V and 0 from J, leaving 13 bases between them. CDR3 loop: CASSGARGVNTEAFF. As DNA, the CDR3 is TGTGCCAGCAGCGGAGCCAGGGGAGTGAACACTGAAGCTTTCTTT.

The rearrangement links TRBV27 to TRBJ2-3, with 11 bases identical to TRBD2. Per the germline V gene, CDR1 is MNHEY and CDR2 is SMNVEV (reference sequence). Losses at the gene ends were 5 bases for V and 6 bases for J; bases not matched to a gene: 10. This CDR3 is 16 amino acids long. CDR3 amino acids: CASSDLLAGVVDTQYF. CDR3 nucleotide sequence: TGTGCCAGCAGTGACCTACTAGCGGGAGTGGTGGATACGCAGTATTTT.

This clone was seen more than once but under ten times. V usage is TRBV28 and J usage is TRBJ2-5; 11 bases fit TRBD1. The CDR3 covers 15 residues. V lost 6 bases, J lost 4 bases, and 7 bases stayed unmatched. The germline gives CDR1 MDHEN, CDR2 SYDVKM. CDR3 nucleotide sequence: TGTGCCAGCAGCACTCCCGGGACAGGGGGAGAGACCCAGTACTTC. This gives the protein CASSTPGTGGETQYF.

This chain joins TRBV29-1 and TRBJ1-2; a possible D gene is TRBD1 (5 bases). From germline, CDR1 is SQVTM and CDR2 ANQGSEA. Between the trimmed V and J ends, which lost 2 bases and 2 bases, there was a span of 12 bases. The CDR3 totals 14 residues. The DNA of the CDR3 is TGCAGCGTTGAATCCATGGGACTCAACTATGGCTACACCTTC. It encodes CSVESMGLNYGYTF.

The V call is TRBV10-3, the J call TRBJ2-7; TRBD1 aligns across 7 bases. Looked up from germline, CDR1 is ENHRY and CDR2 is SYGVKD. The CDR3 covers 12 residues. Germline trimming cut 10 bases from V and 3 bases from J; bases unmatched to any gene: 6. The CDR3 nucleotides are TGTGCCACCCGGGACAGTATCTACGAGCAGTACGTC. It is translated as CATRDSIYEQYV.

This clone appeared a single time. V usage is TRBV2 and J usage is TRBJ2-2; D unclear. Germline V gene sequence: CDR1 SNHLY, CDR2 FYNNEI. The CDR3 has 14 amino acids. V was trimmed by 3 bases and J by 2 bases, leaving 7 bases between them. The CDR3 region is CASSEGRNTGELFF. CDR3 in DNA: TGTGCCAGCAGTGAGGGCAGAAACACCGGGGAGCTGTTTTTT.

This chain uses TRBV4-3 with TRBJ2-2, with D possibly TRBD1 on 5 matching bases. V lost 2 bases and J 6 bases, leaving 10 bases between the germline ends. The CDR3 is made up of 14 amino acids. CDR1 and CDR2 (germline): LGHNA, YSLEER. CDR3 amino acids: CASSQLQGAGELFF. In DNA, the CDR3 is TGCGCCAGCAGCCAACTCCAGGGTGCCGGGGAGCTGTTTTTT.

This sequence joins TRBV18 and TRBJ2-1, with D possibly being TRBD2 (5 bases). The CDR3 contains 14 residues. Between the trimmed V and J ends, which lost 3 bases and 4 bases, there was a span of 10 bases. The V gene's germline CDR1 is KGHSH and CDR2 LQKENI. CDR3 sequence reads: CASSPNSAYNEQFF. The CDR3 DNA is TGTGCCAGCTCACCCAATAGCGCGTACAATGAGCAGTTCTTC.

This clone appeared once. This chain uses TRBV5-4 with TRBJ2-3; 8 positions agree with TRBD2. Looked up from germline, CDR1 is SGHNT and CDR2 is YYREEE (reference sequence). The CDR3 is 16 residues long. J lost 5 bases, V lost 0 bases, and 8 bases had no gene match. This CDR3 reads CASSLGSGRARDTQYF. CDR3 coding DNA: TGTGCCAGCAGCTTGGGCTCCGGGAGGGCCAGAGATACGCAGTATTTT.

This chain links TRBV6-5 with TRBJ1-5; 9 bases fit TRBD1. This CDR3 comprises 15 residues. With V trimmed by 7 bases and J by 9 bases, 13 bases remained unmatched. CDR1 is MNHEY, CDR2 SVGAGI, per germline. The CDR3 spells CASTASTGGQVPQHF. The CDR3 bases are TGTGCCAGCACAGCCTCGACAGGGGGACAGGTGCCCCAGCATTTT.

Here the CDR3 reads CASSLAGLAGAREQYF. The CDR3 DNA reads as TGTGCCAGCAGCTTAGCGGGCCTAGCGGGGGCCCGCGAGCAGTACTTC. The chain carries TRBV7-2 and TRBJ2-7, with 10 bases aligning to TRBD2. The CDR3 has 16 residues. Germline CDR1 reads SGHTA; CDR2 reads FQGNSA. The ends lost 0 bases at V and 6 bases at J; junction bases unmatched: 8. Looking up the rest from reference TRBV7-2 and TRBJ2-7 gives the full variable domain: GAGVSQSPSNKVTEKGKDVELRCDPISGHTALYWYRQSLGQGLEFLIYFQGNSAPDKSGLPSDRFSAERTGGSVSTLTIQRTQQEDSAVYLCASSLAGLAGAREQYFGPGTRLTVT.